This is a list of T cell receptor beta chains from one sample in a study of Ad26.COV2.S vaccination and SARS-CoV-2 variants. Assay used: immunoSEQ multiplex PCR; TCRdb lists only in-frame clones, some missing. The sample lists a few hundred thousand clones, about 90% occurring once. This specimen consisted of peripheral blood, obtained in a trial of Ad26.COV2.S vaccine versus placebo. The receptors derive from a person between 18 and 65 years old who received the Ad26.COV2.S COVID-19 vaccine or a placebo. Both conserved end residues are part of each CDR3. The D gene is left open where the match is weak. Rows may omit the clone size; those that give it use once, few, many or a size class.

j_call	d_call	v_call	clone_size	cdr3_nt	cdr3_aa
TRBJ1-2	TRBD1	TRBV9	-	TGTGCCAGCAGCGCCCGGGACAGGGATGGCTACACCTTC	CASSARDRDGYTF
TRBJ2-1	TRBD1	TRBV24-1	-	TGTGCCACCAGTGATTCTGGGACAGGGGTGAATGAGCAGTTCTTC	CATSDSGTGVNEQFF
TRBJ1-5	TRBD1	TRBV28	few	TGTGCCAGCAGTTGGGACAGAGGAGGACAGCCCCAGCATTTT	CASSWDRGGQPQHF
TRBJ1-4	-	TRBV6-5	-	TGTGCCAGCAGTTACTCAGTGGGTAGCAATGAAAAACTGTTTTTT	CASSYSVGSNEKLFF
TRBJ1-2	-	TRBV19	-	TGTGCCAGTACTCGGAGGGACCTAGACAGCTATGGCTACACCTTC	CASTRRDLDSYGYTF
TRBJ2-5	-	TRBV4-2	-	TGTGCCAGCAGCCAAGAACCGGGCAAAGAGACCCAGTACTTC	CASSQEPGKETQYF
TRBJ1-2	-	TRBV4-1	-	TGCGCCAGCAGCCAAGGGGTGGGGGGTAACTATGGCTACACCTTC	CASSQGVGGNYGYTF
TRBJ2-6	TRBD1	TRBV10-2	-	TGCGCCAGTTACCGGGACAGGGGAGCCGGGGCCAACGTCCTGACTTTC	CASYRDRGAGANVLTF
TRBJ1-1	TRBD1	TRBV6-6	-	TGTGCCAGCAGTTACGCACAGGGGGTTTATATCACTGAAGCTTTCTTT	CASSYAQGVYITEAFF
TRBJ2-7	-	TRBV4-3	-	TGCGCCAGCAGCCAAGATCTTGACAGGGAGCAGTACTTC	CASSQDLDREQYF
TRBJ1-2	-	TRBV6-5	-	TGTGCCAGCAGCCTACCGGACAGCTTAACCTATGGCTACACCTTC	CASSLPDSLTYGYTF
TRBJ1-1	-	TRBV6-5	-	TGTGCCAGCAGGGCGGACAGAATAAACACTGAAGCTTTCTTT	CASRADRINTEAFF
TRBJ1-2	-	TRBV5-6	-	TGTGCCAGCAGCTTGGGAGTGCAGGGCTACACCTTC	CASSLGVQGYTF
TRBJ1-2	-	TRBV19	-	TGTGCCAGTAGTATAGTCACGGGGGCTAACTATGGCTACACCTTC	CASSIVTGANYGYTF
TRBJ2-1	-	TRBV7-9	-	TGTGCCGCGAATGAGCAGTTCTTC	CAANEQFF
TRBJ2-6	-	TRBV21-1	-	TGTGCCAGCAGCAAATCAAATGGAGGGGGCGGTCGGGCCAACGTCCTGACTTTC	CASSKSNGGGGRANVLTF
TRBJ2-1	-	TRBV6-4	-	TGTGCCAGCAGTGACTGGCGTGGAAATGAGCAGTTCTTC	CASSDWRGNEQFF
TRBJ2-2	-	TRBV5-1	-	TGCGCCAGCAGCTTGGTTAGCGGGAACACCGGGGAGCTGTTTTTT	CASSLVSGNTGELFF
TRBJ2-1	TRBD2	TRBV14	-	TGTGCCACCCGTACTAGCGGGGGGACCAATGAGCAGTTCTTC	CATRTSGGTNEQFF
TRBJ2-1	TRBD2	TRBV10-3	-	TGTGCCATCAGAGCGGGGGGCCCCTCCTACAATGAGCAGTTCTTC	CAIRAGGPSYNEQFF
TRBJ1-3	TRBD1	TRBV5-1	-	TGCGCCAGCAGCTTGTCGGGTGAGGGACAGAGCTCTGGAAACACCATATATTTT	CASSLSGEGQSSGNTIYF
TRBJ1-1	-	TRBV10-3	few	TGTGCCATCAGGACACCCATGAACACTGAAGCTTTCTTT	CAIRTPMNTEAFF
TRBJ1-4	TRBD1	TRBV30	-	TGTGCCTGGGGACCGACAGGGGGCAAGTTGGTGGTTGAAAAACTGTTTTTT	CAWGPTGGKLVVEKLFF
TRBJ1-1	-	TRBV7-9	-	TGTGCCAGCAGCTTCCCGGCCTCTGAAGCTTTCTTT	CASSFPASEAFF
TRBJ2-1	TRBD2	TRBV11-2	-	TGTGCCAGCACCGGGGGGTGGGCTAGCGGGGTAGTGGAGCAGTTCTTC	CASTGGWASGVVEQFF
TRBJ1-6	-	TRBV5-1	-	TGCGCCAGCAGCTTGGCTGCCGCCCCGTATAATTCACCCCTCCACTTT	CASSLAAAPYNSPLHF
TRBJ1-1	-	TRBV5-5	once	TGTGCCAGCAGCTTAACAGGGTTGGACACTGAAGCTTTCTTT	CASSLTGLDTEAFF
TRBJ2-3	TRBD2	TRBV5-1	-	TGCGCCAGCAGCTTGGGCTTAGCGGGACCGGGGGATACGCAGTATTTT	CASSLGLAGPGDTQYF
TRBJ2-5	TRBD2	TRBV19	-	TGTGCCAGTAGTATCAGGGAGGGGCAAGAGACCCAGTACTTC	CASSIREGQETQYF
TRBJ2-7	-	TRBV11-2	once	TGTGCCAGCAGCTTCGGACGGTCCGAGCAGTACTTC	CASSFGRSEQYF
TRBJ1-2	-	TRBV27	-	TGTGCCAGCAGTTTCTCGAGGAACTATGGCTACACCTTC	CASSFSRNYGYTF
TRBJ1-2	-	TRBV9	-	TGTGCCAGCAGCGTAACGGGGAGGGACTATGGCTACACCTTC	CASSVTGRDYGYTF
TRBJ2-3	TRBD2	TRBV4-2	once	TGTGCCAGCAGCCCTTTCGCGGGGGAGAGCACAGATACGCAGTATTTT	CASSPFAGESTDTQYF
TRBJ1-1	-	TRBV5-6	-	TGTGCCAGCAGCTTGAGGTCGATCGGAACGGCTTTCTTT	CASSLRSIGTAFF
TRBJ1-4	-	TRBV7-8	-	TGTGCCAGCAGCTTAAGGGCAATGTCTAATGAAAAACTGTTTTTT	CASSLRAMSNEKLFF
TRBJ2-7	-	TRBV27	-	TGTGCCAGCAGTTTGGTTTCGGGGGCGGGGTACGAGCAGTACTTC	CASSLVSGAGYEQYF
TRBJ2-3	TRBD1	TRBV9	once	TGTGCCAGCAGCCTCCGGACAGGGGGTCCCACAGATACGCAGTATTTT	CASSLRTGGPTDTQYF
TRBJ2-1	TRBD1	TRBV28	-	TGTGCCAGCATGCAGGGGGACAGGGGGCGTCATGAGCAGTTCTTC	CASMQGDRGRHEQFF
TRBJ2-7	TRBD2	TRBV6-2/TRBV6-3	-	TGTGCCAGCAGTTACGATTTGGCAGCGGGGGGGCTTGCCTACGAGCAGTACTTC	CASSYDLAAGGLAYEQYF
TRBJ2-2	-	TRBV19	-	TGTGCCAGTAGCTATTATGGAGAGGGCAGACACACCGGGGAGCTGTTTTTT	CASSYYGEGRHTGELFF
TRBJ2-1	TRBD2	TRBV12-3/TRBV12-4	-	TGTGCCAGCAGCCAAAGCCGAACGGGGGGGTTCTTC	CASSQSRTGGFF
TRBJ1-5	-	TRBV7-2	-	TGTGCCAGCAGCTTACAAAATAGCAATCAGCCCCAGCATTTT	CASSLQNSNQPQHF
TRBJ1-2	-	TRBV18	-	TGTGCCAGCTCACCCGACGCGCGGGGGTTCTATGGCTACACCTTC	CASSPDARGFYGYTF
TRBJ2-1	-	TRBV3-1/TRBV3-2	-	TGTGCCAGCAGCGGCTACAATGAGCAGTTCTTC	CASSGYNEQFF
TRBJ2-2	TRBD2	TRBV2	-	TGTGCCAGCAGTGAAGAACCAGGACTAGCGGGAGTTGAGTTCCCCGGGGAGCTGTTTTTT	CASSEEPGLAGVEFPGELFF
TRBJ1-2	-	TRBV6-1	-	TGTGCCAGCAGTGAAGCGATCGGCGGCTACACCTTC	CASSEAIGGYTF
TRBJ2-7	-	TRBV7-9	-	TGTGCCAGCAGCCCATTGGACGAGCAGTACTTC	CASSPLDEQYF
TRBJ2-1	-	TRBV6-1	-	TGTGCCAGCAGTGGCCCGGGACGCCTAGGACCCAATGAGCAGTTCTTC	CASSGPGRLGPNEQFF
TRBJ1-5	TRBD1	TRBV4-3	-	TGCGCCAGCAGCCCCACAACGGGACAGGGGAATCAGCCCCAGCATTTT	CASSPTTGQGNQPQHF
TRBJ1-6	-	TRBV23-1	-	TGCGCCAGCAGTCAATCGATCAGGGCCGACTATAGCTCCTATAATTCACCCCTCCACTTT	CASSQSIRADYSSYNSPLHF
TRBJ1-5	-	TRBV3-1/TRBV3-2	-	TGTGCCAGCAGCCACAGGGGTGGTCAGCCCCAGCATTTT	CASSHRGGQPQHF
TRBJ2-7	-	TRBV5-6	-	TGTGCCAGCAGCAGATCCGGGACCCCCGCAGGGCAGCAGTACTTC	CASSRSGTPAGQQYF
TRBJ1-2	-	TRBV15	-	TGTGCCACCAGCAGAGAGGGGGGATCCCTGGGTGGCTACACCTTC	CATSREGGSLGGYTF
TRBJ1-2	TRBD1	TRBV6-2/TRBV6-3	-	TGTGCCAGCAGTTCAGGACTCGTCAGGGGGCGTCTTACCTTTAACTATGGCTACACCTTC	CASSSGLVRGRLTFNYGYTF
TRBJ2-5	TRBD2	TRBV28	-	TGTGCCACCCTACTAGCGGGGTCCGGAGAGACCCAGTACTTC	CATLLAGSGETQYF
TRBJ1-1	TRBD1	TRBV30	-	TGTGCCTGGACCCCAACAGGGGGCTATGTGGCTTTCTTT	CAWTPTGGYVAFF
TRBJ2-1	-	TRBV11-2	-	TGTGCCAGCAGCTTTGGATCTAACCCTATTTCTTACAATGAGCAGTTCTTC	CASSFGSNPISYNEQFF
TRBJ2-1	TRBD1	TRBV11-3	-	TGTGCCAGCAGCTTAGGTTCCGGGACAGGGGGTAGTGAGCAGTTCTTC	CASSLGSGTGGSEQFF
TRBJ2-2	-	TRBV27	few	TGTGCCAGCAGTCTAACAGGGGAGGACACCGGGGAGCTGTTTTTT	CASSLTGEDTGELFF